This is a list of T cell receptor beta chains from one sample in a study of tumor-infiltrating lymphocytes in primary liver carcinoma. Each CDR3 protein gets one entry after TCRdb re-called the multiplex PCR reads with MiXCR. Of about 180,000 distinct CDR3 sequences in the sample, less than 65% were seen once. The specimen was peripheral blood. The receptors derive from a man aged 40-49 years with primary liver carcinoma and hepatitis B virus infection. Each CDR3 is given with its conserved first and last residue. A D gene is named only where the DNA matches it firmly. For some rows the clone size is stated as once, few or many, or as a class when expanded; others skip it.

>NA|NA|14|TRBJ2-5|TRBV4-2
TGTGCCAGCAGCCCTCCTGGGGAGCCCGAGACCCACTACTTC
CASSPPGEPETHYF
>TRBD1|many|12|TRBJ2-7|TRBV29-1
TGCAGCGCACGGACAGGGGGCCAGGAGCAGTACTTC
CSARTGGQEQYF
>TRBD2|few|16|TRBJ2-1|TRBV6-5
TGTGCCAGCAGCCCTCTGACGGGAGGCTCCTACAATGAGCAGTTCTTC
CASSPLTGGSYNEQFF
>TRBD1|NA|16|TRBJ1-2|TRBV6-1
TGTGCCAGCAGTGTGACAGGGAACGCTGCTAACTATGGCTACACCTTC
CASSVTGNAANYGYTF
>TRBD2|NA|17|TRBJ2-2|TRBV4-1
TGCGCCAGCAGCCAAAAAGGGGGTAGCGGGATGGTCGGGGAGCTGTTTTTT
CASSQKGGSGMVGELFF
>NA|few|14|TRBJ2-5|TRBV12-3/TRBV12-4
TGTGCCAGCAGTTTTACGGGGCCTCAAGAGACCCAGTACTTC
CASSFTGPQETQYF
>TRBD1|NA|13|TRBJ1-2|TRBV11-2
TGTGCCGACAGCTTAGACAGGGGGCCTTGCTACACCTTC
CADSLDRGPCYTF
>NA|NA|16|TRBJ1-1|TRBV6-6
TGTGCCAGCAGTTACCATCCACAAGGGGGGAAAACTGAAGCTTTCTTT
CASSYHPQGGKTEAFF
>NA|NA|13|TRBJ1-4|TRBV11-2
TGTGGCAGCAGCTGGGGGACCTCTGAGAAACTGTTTTTT
CGSSWGTSEKLFF
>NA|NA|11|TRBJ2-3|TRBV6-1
TGTGCCAGCGGTGAGCGGCATACGCAGTATTTT
CASGERHTQYF
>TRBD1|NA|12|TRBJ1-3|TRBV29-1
TGCAGCGGGAGGACAGGGAGAAACACCATATATTTT
CSGRTGRNTIYF
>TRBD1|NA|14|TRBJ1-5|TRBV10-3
TGTGCCATCAGGGAGGGGACAGCGAATCAGCCCCAGCATTTT
CAIREGTANQPQHF
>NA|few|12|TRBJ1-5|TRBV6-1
TGTGACAGCACCGACGGGAATCAGCCCCAGCATTTT
CDSTDGNQPQHF
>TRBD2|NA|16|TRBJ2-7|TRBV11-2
TGTGCCAGCAACTCGGGACTAGCGGGAGGATACTACGAGCAGTACTTC
CASNSGLAGGYYEQYF
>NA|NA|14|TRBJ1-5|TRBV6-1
TGTGCCAGCGGACGACAGGAGAGTAATCAGCCCCAGCATTTT
CASGRQESNQPQHF
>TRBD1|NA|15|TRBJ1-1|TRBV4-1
TGCGCCAGCAGCTTTTCAGGAAGGGGGCATAGTGAAGCTTTCTTT
CASSFSGRGHSEAFF
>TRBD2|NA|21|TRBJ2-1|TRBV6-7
TGTGCCAGCAGTTACTCTCAGGGTATGCCGCAAGCGGGAGGGGCATACAATGAGCAGTTCTTC
CASSYSQGMPQAGGAYNEQFF
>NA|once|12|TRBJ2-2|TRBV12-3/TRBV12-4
TGTGCCATCAGCCTGGACACCGGGGAGCTGTTTTTT
CAISLDTGELFF
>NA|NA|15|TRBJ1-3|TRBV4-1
TGCGCCAGCAGCCAAGATCCCGGGAGCGGAAACACCATATATTTT
CASSQDPGSGNTIYF
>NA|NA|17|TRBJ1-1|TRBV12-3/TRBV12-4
TGTGCCAGCAGTTTTGGTCCCCAAACAGAGGCAGAGACTGAAGCTTTCTTT
CASSFGPQTEAETEAFF
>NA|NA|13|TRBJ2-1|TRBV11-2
TGTGCCAGCAGCCCGAAAGGGTCCTGGAGGCAGTTCTTC
CASSPKGSWRQFF
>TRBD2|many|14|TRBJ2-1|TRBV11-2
TGTGCCAGCAGCCCTTTCGGGGGGGGGGATGAGCAGTTCTTC
CASSPFGGGDEQFF
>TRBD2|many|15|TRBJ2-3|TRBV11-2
TGTGCCAGCAGCCCGACTAGCGGGAGAGAGCCTACGCAGTATTTT
CASSPTSGREPTQYF
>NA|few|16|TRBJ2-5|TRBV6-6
TGTGCCAGCAGTCCCGGGGTTAGGGCAGATAGAGAGACCCAGTACTTC
CASSPGVRADRETQYF
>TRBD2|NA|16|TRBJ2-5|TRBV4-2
TGTGCCAGCAGCCAAGGAGGAGGGAGGGAAGGAGAGACCCAGTACTTC
CASSQGGGREGETQYF
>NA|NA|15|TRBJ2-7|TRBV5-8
TGTGCCAGCAGCCCCAGCGCAACCGAGGGGCTCGAGCAGTACTTC
CASSPSATEGLEQYF
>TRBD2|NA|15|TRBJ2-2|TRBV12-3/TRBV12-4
TGTGCCAGCGGGTCCCTAGCGGAGGGCACCGGGGAGCTGTTTTTT
CASGSLAEGTGELFF
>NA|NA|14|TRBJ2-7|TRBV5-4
TGTGCCAGCAGCCCGGGCGCAGACACCTACGAGCAGTACTTC
CASSPGADTYEQYF
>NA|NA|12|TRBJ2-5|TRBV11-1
TGTGCCAGCAGCTCAGCAGAAGAGACCCAGTACTTC
CASSSAEETQYF
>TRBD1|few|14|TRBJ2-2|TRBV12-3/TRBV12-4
TGTGCCAGCAGTTTGACAGGGCGGATCGGGGAGCTGTTTTTT
CASSLTGRIGELFF
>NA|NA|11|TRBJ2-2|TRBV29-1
TGCAGCGTCCAGAACATCGGGGAGCCGTTTTTT
CSVQNIGEPFF
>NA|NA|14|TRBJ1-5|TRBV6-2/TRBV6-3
TGTGCCAGCCGAGAAGTTAGGCCCAATCAGCCCCAGCATTTT
CASREVRPNQPQHF
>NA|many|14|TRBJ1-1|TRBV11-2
TGTGCCAGCAGCCCCGGGACCCTGAGTTCTGTGGCTTTCTTT
CASSPGTLSSVAFF
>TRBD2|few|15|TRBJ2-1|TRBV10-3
TGTGCCATCAGGGGGGAGGGTCGAGCCTACAATGAGCAGTTCTTC
CAIRGEGRAYNEQFF
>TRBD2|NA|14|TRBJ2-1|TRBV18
TGTGCCAGCTCACGACCGGGAGGCTTCAATGAGCAGTTCTTC
CASSRPGGFNEQFF
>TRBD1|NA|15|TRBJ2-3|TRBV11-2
TGTGCCAGCGTCGAACGGGACAGGCACGCAGATACGCAGTATTTT
CASVERDRHADTQYF
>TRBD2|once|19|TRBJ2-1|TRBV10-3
TGTGCCATCAGTGAGTCGTCTTCCAGACTAGCGGGAGAGAACAATGAGCAGTTCTTC
CAISESSSRLAGENNEQFF
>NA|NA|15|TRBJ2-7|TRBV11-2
TGTGTCAGCAGCCCCCTACAGCTGAACTCCTACGAGCAGTACTTC
CVSSPLQLNSYEQYF
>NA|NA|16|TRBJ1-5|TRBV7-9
TGTGCCAGCAGCTCGGGGAGGCCTGCTCTCGGTCAGCCCCAGCATTTT
CASSSGRPALGQPQHF
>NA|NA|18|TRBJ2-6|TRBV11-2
TGTGCCAGCAGCTTAGGGCCAGGGCACAAATCTGGGGCCTACGTCCTGACTTTC
CASSLGPGHKSGAYVLTF
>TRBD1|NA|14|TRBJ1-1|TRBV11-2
TGTGCCAGCAAAGTGGGACAGGGGGACACTGAAGCTTTCTTT
CASKVGQGDTEAFF
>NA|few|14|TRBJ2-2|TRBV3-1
TGTGCCAGCAGCCAAGAGTCTCACACCGGGGAGCTGTTTTTT
CASSQESHTGELFF
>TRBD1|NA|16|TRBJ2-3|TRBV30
TGTGCCTGGAGCCAGCCCGGGACAGGTAGCACAGATACGCAGTATTTT
CAWSQPGTGSTDTQYF
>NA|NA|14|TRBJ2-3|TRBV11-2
TGTGCCAGCAATCTTTGGGAAAACACAGAAACGCAGTATTTT
CASNLWENTETQYF
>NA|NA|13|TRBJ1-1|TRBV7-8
TGTGCCAGCAGCTCACCCGGGAGCACTGGAGCTTTCTTT
CASSSPGSTGAFF
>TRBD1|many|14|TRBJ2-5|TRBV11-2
TGTGCCAGCAGCACCCAGGGGGTAGGGGAGACCCAGTACTTC
CASSTQGVGETQYF
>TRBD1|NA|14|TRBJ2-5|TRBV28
TGTGCCACCTCCCGGGACAGGGGGCCCGAGACCCAGTACTTC
CATSRDRGPETQYF
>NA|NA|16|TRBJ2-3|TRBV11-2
TGTGCCAGCAGCCACCGGACTGGCGGGGTTGTGGATACGCAGTATTTT
CASSHRTGGVVDTQYF
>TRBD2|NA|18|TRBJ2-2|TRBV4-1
TGCGCCAGCAGCTCCCCCAAAGGCGGGAGGGCCGGAACCGGGGAGCTGTTTTTT
CASSSPKGGRAGTGELFF